These 23 T cell receptor beta chains were sequenced from one sample in a study of brain T cells in children with intractable seizures. TCRdb's table, derived via immunoSEQ multiplex PCR, lists solely in-frame clones and lacks some. The repertoire holds roughly 80,000 clones, with under 95% as singletons. The sequencing used peripheral blood, collected at surgery. The receptors here all came from a girl aged 2 to 9 with Rasmussen encephalitis and intractable seizures.

The gene calls are TRBV14 and TRBJ2-4, with D tentatively TRBD1 (5 bases). V lost 1 base, J lost 10 bases, and 11 bases lay in between. In germline, CDR1 is SGHDN, CDR2 FVKESK. CDR3 length equals 13 residues. CDR3 DNA: TGTGCCAGCAGCCAAGGGGGCGCTTCGATTCAGTACTTC. Translated: CASSQGGASIQYF.

As DNA, the CDR3 is TGTGCCAGCAGCCCCACCCGAGTATCGGAGACCCAGTACTTC. Translation gives CASSPTRVSETQYF. The V gene is TRBV25-1, the J gene TRBJ2-5; D not resolved. This CDR3 contains 14 residues. Germline CDR1 is MGHDK and CDR2 is SYGVNS. Trimming cost V 6 bases and J 5 bases, with 16 bases left between them.

The chain employs TRBV9 and TRBJ1-4; maybe TRBD1 (5 bases). The CDR3 sequence is 14 residues long. CDR1 and CDR2 (germline): SGDLS, YYNGEE. V was pared by 6 bases and J by 0 bases, with 9 bases between. The CDR3 reads CASTPGPTNEKLFF. Written as DNA, the CDR3 is TGTGCCAGCACCCCGGGACCAACTAATGAAAAACTGTTTTTT.

The J gene is TRBJ1-5, the V gene TRBV21-1; the table's D call of TRBD1 was not tested on the DNA. TRBV21-1 is a recognized pseudogene. This CDR3 has 15 amino acids. The CDR3, as DNA: TGTGCCAGCAGCAACACAGGTTATAGCAATCAGCCCCAGCATTTT. Translated: CASSNTGYSNQPQHF.

This chain uses TRBV15 with TRBJ2-3; D unclear. The V and J ends lost 4 bases and 4 bases respectively, with 6 bases between them. Germline lookup yields CDR1 LNHNV and CDR2 YYDKDF (reference sequence). CDR3 length: 12 residues. Here the CDR3 reads CATSMGPDTQYF. The CDR3 DNA reads as TGTGCCACCAGCATGGGTCCAGATACGCAGTATTTT.

This clone was seen only once. The V and J genes are TRBV23-1 and TRBJ2-1, with 14 nucleotides matching TRBD2. TRBV23-1 is sorted into the ORF group, with uncertain function. Losses at the gene ends were 6 bases for V and 6 bases for J; bases not matched to a gene: 4. The CDR3 runs 15 residues. The DNA of the CDR3 is TGCGCCAGCAGCCTGGGACTAGCGGGGGTCAATGAGCAGTTCTTC. Its translation: CASSLGLAGVNEQFF.

This rearrangement joins TRBV5-5 to TRBJ2-1; TRBD2 matches 12 bases. J was trimmed by 10 bases and V by 0 bases; bases with no gene match: 14. The CDR3 loop spans 18 amino acids. Germline assignment: CDR1 SGHKS and CDR2 YYEKEE (reference sequence). CDR3 region: CASSLVGGVGLAGLEQFF. In nucleotides, the CDR3 is TGTGCCAGCAGCTTGGTGGGCGGGGTTGGACTAGCGGGGTTAGAGCAGTTCTTC.

The chain joins TRBV12-3 or TRBV12-4 to TRBJ2-7, with D possibly called TRBD1 or TRBD2 (6 bases each). This CDR3 has 12 residues. V lost 5 bases, J lost 10 bases, and 15 bases lay in between. The CDR3 DNA sequence: TGTGCCAGCAGTCGCGGGACATCTCTCCAGTACTTC. Translation: CASSRGTSLQYF.

The chain recombines TRBV3-1 (or the pseudogene TRBV3-2) with TRBJ2-6; 10 bases are a match to TRBD1. The CDR3 sequence is 17 residues long. The V gene end was trimmed by 4 bases and the J gene end by 2 bases; junction bases not matched to a gene: 5. Germline CDR1 LGHDT, CDR2 YNNKEL (reference sequence). CDR3 protein: CASSPRTGGTGANVLTF. In nucleotides, the CDR3 is TGTGCCAGCAGCCCCAGGACAGGGGGAACTGGGGCCAACGTCCTGACTTTC.

The J gene is TRBJ1-3, the V gene TRBV21-1. TRBV21-1 is tagged as a pseudogene. This CDR3 spans 16 amino acids. The CDR3 reads CASSPREGARGNTIYF. CDR3 in DNA: TGTGCCAGCAGCCCCCGGGAGGGGGCGCGGGGAAACACCATATATTTT.

The chain carries TRBV29-1 and TRBJ1-2; D gene unclear. Germline CDR1 and CDR2: SQVTM and ANQGSEA. CDR3 length equals 12 residues. Trimming shortened V by 5 bases and J by 4 bases, and 11 bases separated the two germline ends. CDR3 DNA: TGCAGCGTTCTAGAGGGAGTCTATGGCTACACCTTC. Protein product: CSVLEGVYGYTF. The whole variable domain, filled in from reference TRBV29-1 and TRBJ1-2, reads SAVISQKPSRDICQRGTSLTIQCQVDSQVTMMFWYRQQPGQSLTLIATANQGSEATYESGFVIDKFPISRPNLTFSTLTVSNMSPEDSSIYLCSVLEGVYGYTFGSGTRLTVV.

The chain links TRBV3-1 (or the pseudogene TRBV3-2) to TRBJ2-1, with TRBD2 as a possible D gene (6 bases). Between the trimmed V and J ends, which lost 1 base and 4 bases, there was a span of 11 bases. From germline, CDR1 is LGHDT and CDR2 YNNKEL (reference sequence). The CDR3 contains 15 residues. The CDR3 protein is CASSQVGGGYNEQFF. CDR3 in DNA: TGTGCCAGCAGCCAAGTGGGGGGAGGATACAATGAGCAGTTCTTC.

This clone was recorded a few times. This sequence joins TRBV27 and TRBJ1-1; TRBD1 might be the D (6 bases). This CDR3 region has 14 residues. The V gene's germline CDR1 is MNHEY and CDR2 SMNVEV (reference sequence). V lost 6 bases and J 4 bases, leaving 15 bases between the germline ends. Written as DNA, the CDR3 is TGTGCCAGCAGAACGATTACAGGGATCACTGAAGCTTTCTTT. This sequence encodes CASRTITGITEAFF.

In its sample, this clone was seen once. The gene calls are TRBV18 and TRBJ2-5; weak D call: TRBD1 (6 bases). V lost 2 bases and J lost 5, with 12 bases in between. The V gene's germline CDR1 is KGHSH and CDR2 LQKENI. CDR3 length: 14 amino acids. The CDR3 DNA reads TGTGCCAGCTCACCAGCTGGACAGCGCGAGACCCAGTACTTC. As protein: CASSPAGQRETQYF.

The chain has TRBV30 and TRBJ2-1, with a weak D call TRBD2 (5 bases). Trimming took off 4 bases at V and 7 bases at J, with 23 bases between the two ends. This CDR3 is 16 amino acids long. The germline V gene encodes CDR1 GTSNPN and CDR2 SVGIG (reference sequence). The CDR3 coding sequence is TGTGCCTGGAATTCGTTTGCGGGTCCAAAGGGAAATGAGCAGTTCTTC. Its translation is CAWNSFAGPKGNEQFF.

This clone has a single count. The V call is TRBV29-1, the J call TRBJ2-1, with 7 bases that match TRBD2. The CDR3 has 15 residues. After removal of 4 bases from V and 0 bases from J, the junction contained 6 bases not matched to a gene. Germline assignment: CDR1 SQVTM and CDR2 ANQGSEA. CDR3 sequence reads: CSVAGGSPSYNEQFF. Here the CDR3 DNA reads TGCAGCGTTGCAGGCGGGAGCCCCTCCTACAATGAGCAGTTCTTC.

J is TRBJ2-1 and V is TRBV10-2; 7 bases line up with TRBD2. Germline CDR1 reads WSHSY; CDR2 reads SAAADI. The ends lost 1 base at V and 7 bases at J; junction bases unmatched: 10. The CDR3 covers 16 residues. The CDR3 spells CASSEWEGGLVNEQFF. The CDR3 nucleotides are TGCGCCAGCAGTGAGTGGGAGGGAGGGTTAGTAAATGAGCAGTTCTTC.

The chain has TRBV6-6 and TRBJ1-2; D is possibly TRBD1 (5 bases). V lost 10 bases and J lost 0, with 12 bases in between. In germline, CDR1 is MNHNY, CDR2 SVGAGI (reference sequence). The CDR3 runs 13 residues. CDR3 sequence (DNA): TGTGCCATCACGGGGCAGCCTAACTATGGCTACACCTTC. This gives the protein CAITGQPNYGYTF.

The J gene is TRBJ2-5, the V gene TRBV11-1, with D unclear. This CDR3 has 15 amino acids. Germline V lookup: CDR1 SGHAT, CDR2 FQDESV (reference sequence). The V and J ends lost 1 base and 5 bases respectively, with 14 bases between them. CDR3 loop: CASSLGSAAYETQYF. CDR3 in DNA: TGTGCCAGCAGCTTAGGGTCGGCGGCATATGAGACCCAGTACTTC.

V gene TRBV7-3 combines with J gene TRBJ2-5, with 10 bases fitting TRBD2. Trimming cost V 5 bases and J 4 bases; bases outside gene matches: 7. CDR1 SGHTA and CDR2 FQGTGA come from the germline V gene. CDR3 length: 15 residues. Here the CDR3 reads CASSRTSGVGETQYF. For the CDR3, the DNA is TGTGCCAGCAGCCGTACTAGCGGGGTTGGAGAGACCCAGTACTTC.

The chain links TRBV24-1 to TRBJ1-1; 9 nucleotides line up with TRBD1. J gave up 4 bases and V 7 bases, and 3 bases lay outside the gene matches. Germline V gene lookup returns CDR1 KGHDR and CDR2 SFDVKD. The CDR3 loop spans 13 amino acids. The CDR3 coding sequence is TGTGCCACCAGCACGACAGGGGGCACTGAAGCTTTCTTT. This encodes CATSTTGGTEAFF.

The rearrangement uses TRBV12-3 or TRBV12-4 and TRBJ2-7; D tentatively fits TRBD1 or TRBD2 (5 bases each). The CDR3 runs 13 residues. Trimming took off 6 bases at V and 6 bases at J, with 15 bases between the two ends. The DNA of the CDR3 is TGTGCCAGCAGAGTTGTAGGGGAGAGCGAGCAGTACTTC. Protein product: CASRVVGESEQYF.

The chain couples TRBV29-1 to TRBJ1-2; tentative D call: TRBD1 (6 bases). Looked up from germline, CDR1 is SQVTM and CDR2 is ANQGSEA. V was pared by 4 bases and J by 5 bases, with 20 bases between. This CDR3 has 15 residues. Here the CDR3 reads CSVVGRRGPGYGYTF. The CDR3 bases are TGCAGCGTTGTTGGGCGCCGGGGGCCCGGATATGGCTACACCTTC.